This TCR beta chain was documented in a study of T cell responses to AZD1222 COVID-19 vaccine. At the level of the study: Analysis merged second doses at about 4 or about 12 weeks.

Germline assignment: CDR1 LGHDT and CDR2 YNNKEL (reference sequence). V was pared by 0 bases and J by 2 bases, with 12 bases between. This CDR3 spans 16 amino acids. Libraries were prepared by immunoSEQ multiplex PCR; TCRdb keeps only in-frame clonotypes and omits some of them. The data show about 130,000 clones, with 94% seen just once and approximately 7% held by the top ten. Points from the study as a whole: The number of AZD1222 recipients seropositive at baseline was only 6 or 7. The study reported that nearly half of spike-specific TCRs target unmutated variant regions. Donors were chiefly white British, with a greater number of females, and clonal diversity was perhaps underestimated.

A remark on this clone: Its antigen is unknown.

The gene calls are TRBV3-1 (or the pseudogene TRBV3-2) and TRBJ2-3, with D maybe TRBD2 (5 bases). This specimen was peripheral blood, taken on day 0 of AZD1222 vaccination. The receptor comes from an adult in good health. CDR3 sequence: CASSQDQAGLTDTQYF. The CDR3 DNA reads as TGTGCCAGCAGCCAAGACCAGGCGGGCCTCACAGATACGCAGTATTTT.